These 22 T cell receptor beta chains were sequenced from one sample in a study of CD8 T cells in Susac syndrome. It was with random hexamers that 0.5 to 1 ug RNA was reverse transcribed. TCRdb called the immunoSEQ multiplex PCR reads again in MiXCR, with one record for every CDR3 protein. Found here are approximately 190,000 distinct CDR3 sequences, over 90% of them singletons; the top ten hold around 0.16%. The specimen was CD8+ T cells from PBMCs. The receptors come from a human donor with Susac syndrome.

This chain connects TRBV15 to TRBJ1-4; no clear D. This CDR3 comprises 14 residues. Trimming left V 4 bases short and J 6 bases short, with 12 bases between. Germline V gives CDR1 LNHNV, CDR2 YYDKDF (reference sequence). The CDR3 spells CATSNGRSYEKLFF. CDR3 nucleotides: TGTGCCACCAGCAACGGGAGGTCCTATGAAAAACTGTTTTTT.

The J gene is TRBJ2-2, the V gene TRBV5-1, with no clear D. Germline CDR1 is SGHRS and CDR2 is YFSETQ. The CDR3 consists of 16 residues. V gave up 4 bases and J gave up 0 bases, with 13 bases separating them. As DNA, the CDR3 is TGCGCCAGCAGCATACTGTTGGATACGAACACCGGGGAGCTGTTTTTT. Translating it yields CASSILLDTNTGELFF.

V gene TRBV3-1 combines with J gene TRBJ2-7; 7 bases match TRBD2. Germline V gene sequence: CDR1 LGHDT, CDR2 YNNKEL (reference sequence). The CDR3 totals 15 residues. V shed 4 bases and J 3 bases; nucleotides not matched to a gene: 9. The CDR3 region is CASSPLAGLGYEQYF. The CDR3 DNA sequence: TGTGCCAGCAGCCCTTTAGCGGGTCTAGGCTACGAGCAGTACTTC.

CDR3 nucleotides: TGTGCCAGCAGCCAAGATAGGCAGAGCGGGAGGTCCTACAATGAGCAGTTCTTC. Amino acids: CASSQDRQSGRSYNEQFF. The rearrangement links TRBV4-2 to TRBJ2-1; TRBD2 agrees at 9 bases. CDR3 length equals 18 residues. Germline lookup yields CDR1 LGHNA and CDR2 YNFKEQ. The ends lost 0 bases at V and 1 base at J; junction bases unmatched: 7.

This chain links TRBV30 with TRBJ2-7, with 11 bases matching TRBD2. CDR1 and CDR2 from the germline V gene are GTSNPN and SVGIG (reference sequence). J gave up 4 bases and V 7 bases, and 6 bases lay outside the gene matches. This CDR3 comprises 13 residues. CDR3 bases: TGTGCCTCCACCGGGACTAGCGGTTACGAGCAGTACTTC. As protein: CASTGTSGYEQYF.

Note on this clonotype: The junction does not match germline at one end; this may be a read error. The chain joins TRBV20-1 to TRBJ1-5, with a tentative D call TRBD1 (5 bases). This CDR3 spans 16 amino acids. The V gene's germline CDR1 is DFQATT and CDR2 SNEGSKA (reference sequence). The CDR3 reads CSATGTRNPVDHPQHF. Written as DNA, the CDR3 is TGCAGTGCAACGGGGACGAGAAATCCGGTCGATCACCCCCAGCATTTT.

The chain uses TRBV25-1 and TRBJ2-5, with 8 positions matching TRBD1. This CDR3 has 15 residues. Germline loops: CDR1 MGHDK, CDR2 SYGVNS. V shed 8 bases, J shed 4 bases, and the junction held 12 bases outside the gene matches. The DNA for the CDR3 is TGTGCCAGCGTCCGACGGACAGGGCAAGGAGAGACCCAGTACTTC. Encoded protein: CASVRRTGQGETQYF.

This chain links TRBV6-2 or TRBV6-3 with TRBJ2-1; TRBD2 aligns across 12 bases. V shed 6 bases and J 1 base; nucleotides not matched to a gene: 7. This CDR3 spans 17 amino acids. The germline V gene has CDR1 MNHEY and CDR2 SVGEGT. DNA of the CDR3: TGTGCCAGCAGCTCCGGACTAGCGGGGCTGTCCTACAATGAGCAGTTCTTC. This sequence encodes CASSSGLAGLSYNEQFF.

The chain is built from TRBV9 and TRBJ1-2, with TRBD1 identical over 10 bases. Germline CDR1 and CDR2: SGDLS and YYNGEE. V lost 4 bases, J lost 6 bases, and 12 bases stayed unmatched. The CDR3 sequence is 16 residues long. CDR3 sequence reads: CASSPGTGAAGHGYTF. CDR3 sequence (DNA): TGTGCCAGCAGCCCCGGGACAGGGGCTGCGGGTCATGGCTACACCTTC.

The CDR3 DNA is TGTGCCAGCAGCCAAGCACTAGCGGGAGGGATAGCCCCCAATGAGCAGTTCTTC. Encoded protein: CASSQALAGGIAPNEQFF. This rearrangement joins TRBV4-2 to TRBJ2-1; 13 bases align to TRBD2. V was pared by 1 base and J by 6 bases, with 9 bases of the junction left unmatched. Per germline, CDR1 LGHNA and CDR2 YNFKEQ. This CDR3 comprises 18 residues.

This clonotype has a handful of counts. The genes are TRBV9 and TRBJ1-2; no definite D call. Trimming stripped 3 bases from V and 2 bases from J, with 5 bases between. This CDR3 comprises 12 residues. In germline, CDR1 is SGDLS, CDR2 YYNGEE. The CDR3 is CASSGGNYGYTF. The CDR3 DNA reads TGTGCCAGCAGCGGGGGAAACTATGGCTACACCTTC.

The CDR3 nucleotides are TGTGCCAGCAGTTACTCAGGTAGCGGGGGGTACAATGAGCAGTTCTTC. Protein: CASSYSGSGGYNEQFF. J is TRBJ2-1 and V is TRBV6-5; the match to TRBD2 covers 10 bases. The junction had 3 bases not matched to a gene; V was cut back by 0 bases and J by 4 bases. From germline, CDR1 is MNHEY and CDR2 SVGAGI. This CDR3 is 16 amino acids long.

The chain combines TRBV9 with TRBJ1-1; TRBD1 agrees at 7 bases. The CDR3 length is 12 residues. V trimming: 3 bases; J trimming: 6 bases; junction bases outside the gene matches: 2. CDR1 is SGDLS, CDR2 YYNGEE, per germline. The CDR3 DNA sequence: TGTGCCAGCAGCGGACAGGGCCCTGAAGCTTTCTTT. It is translated as CASSGQGPEAFF.

The CDR3: CASNRGFEETQYF. DNA of the CDR3: TGTGCCAGCAACCGGGGCTTTGAAGAGACCCAGTACTTC. The chain has TRBV6-5 and TRBJ2-5, with D perhaps being TRBD1 or TRBD2 (5 bases each). V was shortened by 7 bases and J by 3 bases, with 12 bases between the two germline ends. This CDR3 has 13 amino acids. Germline V CDR1 and CDR2: MNHEY, SVGAGI.

In this sample, this clonotype turned up once. The chain joins TRBV2 to TRBJ1-2, with no clear D. CDR3 length equals 12 residues. Germline V gene lookup returns CDR1 SNHLY and CDR2 FYNNEI. The V and J ends lost 2 bases and 7 bases respectively, with 8 bases between them. CDR3 in DNA: TGTGCCAGCAGTGAAACCCGACTTGGCTACACCTTC. It yields the protein CASSETRLGYTF. The complete variable domain, with remaining parts taken from reference TRBV2 and TRBJ1-2, reads EPEVTQTPSHQVTQMGQEVILRCVPISNHLYFYWYRQILGQKVEFLVSFYNNEISEKSEIFDDQFSVERPDGSNFTLKIRSTKLEDSAMYFCASSETRLGYTFGSGTRLTVV.

This clonotype was seen once. V and J are TRBV11-2 and TRBJ2-4; D is ambiguous. Germline V gene sequence: CDR1 SGHAT, CDR2 FQNNGV. Trimming removed 4 bases at V and 4 bases at J, with 20 bases between. The CDR3 contains 17 residues. The CDR3 sequence is CASSSETLWAVKNIQYF. The CDR3 DNA reads as TGTGCCAGCAGCTCAGAGACGCTTTGGGCGGTAAAAAACATTCAGTACTTC.

The V and J genes are TRBV11-2 and TRBJ1-1, with D possibly matching TRBD1 (5 bases). The V end lost 8 bases, the J end lost 6 bases, and 16 bases lay between the germline ends. Germline values: CDR1 SGHAT, CDR2 FQNNGV. This CDR3 is built from 13 residues. CDR3 DNA: TGTGCCAGCTCCAAAGGGGCGGGCGCTGAAGCTTTCTTT. It yields the protein CASSKGAGAEAFF.

This clonotype was detected only once. This chain uses TRBV5-6 with TRBJ1-2; no clear D gene. This CDR3 comprises 12 residues. Deletions cut 4 bases from V and 2 bases from J, with 6 bases between. Germline V gene lookup returns CDR1 SGHDT and CDR2 YYEEEE. CDR3 sequence: CASSAGNYGYTF. In nucleotides, the CDR3 is TGTGCCAGCAGCGCGGGGAACTATGGCTACACCTTC. Full variable domain (outside the CDR3, taken from reference TRBV5-6 and TRBJ1-2): DAGVTQSPTHLIKTRGQQVTLRCSPKSGHDTVSWYQQALGQGPQFIFQYYEEEERQRGNFPDRFSGHQFPNYSSELNVNALLLGDSALYLCASSAGNYGYTFGSGTRLTVV.

V usage is TRBV5-4 and J usage is TRBJ2-7; 8 nucleotides agree with TRBD2. The CDR3 runs 16 residues. V trimming: 4 bases; J trimming: 3 bases; junction bases outside the gene matches: 12. From germline, CDR1 is SGHNT and CDR2 YYREEE (reference sequence). CDR3 sequence (DNA): TGTGCCAGCAGCCCAACTTTAGGACTAGCAAACTACGAGCAGTACTTC. Its protein product is CASSPTLGLANYEQYF. Based on the CDR3 plus reference TRBV5-4 and TRBJ2-7, the full variable domain is ETGVTQSPTHLIKTRGQQVTLRCSSQSGHNTVSWYQQALGQGPQFIFQYYREEENGRGNFPPRFSGLQFPNYSSELNVNALELDDSALYLCASSPTLGLANYEQYFGPGTRLTVT.

The rearrangement links TRBV13 to TRBJ2-4; D is ambiguous. Germline loops: CDR1 PRHDT, CDR2 FYEKMQ (reference sequence). Deletions cut 3 bases from V and 2 bases from J, with 11 bases between. The CDR3 contains 15 residues. CDR3 nucleotides: TGTGCCAGCAGCTTCTTAGACGCGTCCAAAAACATTCAGTACTTC. Its protein product is CASSFLDASKNIQYF. Complete variable domain (other parts from reference TRBV13 and TRBJ2-4): AAGVIQSPRHLIKEKRETATLKCYPIPRHDTVYWYQQGPGQDPQFLISFYEKMQSDKGSIPDRFSAQQFSDYHSELNMSSLELGDSALYFCASSFLDASKNIQYFGAGTRLSVL.

J is TRBJ1-3 and V is TRBV7-9; D gene uncertain. Trimming removed 5 bases at V and 0 bases at J, with 8 bases between. The CDR3 spans 14 residues. Germline V gives CDR1 SEHNR, CDR2 FQNEAQ (reference sequence). The CDR3 DNA reads as TGTGCCAGCAGCCAAAGTATCTCTGGAAACACCATATATTTT. Protein sequence: CASSQSISGNTIYF.

This rearrangement joins TRBV4-1 to TRBJ2-3; 7 nucleotides agree with TRBD2. V shed 0 bases and J 6 bases; nucleotides not matched to a gene: 9. The CDR3 runs to 16 residues. The germline CDR1 and CDR2 sequences are MGHRA and YSYEKL. The CDR3 DNA reads as TGCGCCAGCAGCCAAGATCGGAGCGGGATTGAGGATACGCAGTATTTT. Amino acids: CASSQDRSGIEDTQYF.